One sample yielded the 5 T cell receptor beta chains listed below, sequenced in a study of shared clonotypes between healthy human individuals. Measured with immunoSEQ multiplex PCR; TCRdb has only the in-frame clones, and not every one. Here the sample spans a few million clones, around 94% being singletons. Input material: naive CD4+ T cells sorted from blood. Stated subset: CD45RA+ positively selected. These receptor sequences come from a man aged 18-30 years in good health.

V is TRBV2 and J is TRBJ1-1; D might be TRBD1 (5 bases). CDR3 length: 16 amino acids. Trimming stripped 1 base from V and 1 base from J, with 13 bases between. Germline-derived CDR1 and CDR2 are SNHLY and FYNNEI. This CDR3 is CASSEDLDGANTEAFF. The CDR3 DNA sequence: TGTGCCAGCAGTGAAGACCTCGACGGGGCGAACACTGAAGCTTTCTTT.

The chain uses TRBV7-2 and TRBJ2-5; no clear D gene. Germline CDR1 reads SGHTA; CDR2 reads FQGNSA. The CDR3 spans 13 residues. V lost 2 bases, J lost 6 bases, and 10 bases lay in between. The CDR3 is CASSLTSRKTQYF. CDR3 DNA: TGTGCCAGCAGCTTAACTTCGAGAAAGACCCAGTACTTC. Full variable domain (rest looked up from reference TRBV7-2 and TRBJ2-5): GAGVSQSPSNKVTEKGKDVELRCDPISGHTALYWYRQSLGQGLEFLIYFQGNSAPDKSGLPSDRFSAERTGGSVSTLTIQRTQQEDSAVYLCASSLTSRKTQYFGPGTRLLVL.

Turning to this clone: The same CDR3 also results from other DNA sequences found in this sample. The chain combines TRBV11-2 with TRBJ2-7, with 10 positions matching TRBD2. CDR3 length equals 14 residues. The germline V gene has CDR1 SGHAT and CDR2 FQNNGV. Trimming took 2 bases from V and 2 from J; bases not matched to a gene: 0. The CDR3: CASSLLAGAYEQYF. The DNA for the CDR3 is TGTGCCAGCAGCTTACTAGCGGGAGCCTACGAGCAGTACTTC.

V usage is TRBV10-2 and J usage is TRBJ1-3; D is perhaps TRBD1 (5 bases). The CDR3 contains 15 residues. V lost 2 bases to trimming and J lost 2 bases, with 10 bases between them. Germline lookup yields CDR1 WSHSY and CDR2 SAAADI. In nucleotides, the CDR3 is TGCGCCAGCAGTGAGGACAGCCGCACTGGAAACACCATATATTTT. It is translated as CASSEDSRTGNTIYF.

This clone was observed a single time. The V and J genes are TRBV9 and TRBJ2-1; TRBD2 matches at 8 bases. J was trimmed by 8 bases and V by 0 bases; bases with no gene match: 10. The CDR3 length is 16 residues. Looked up from germline, CDR1 is SGDLS and CDR2 is YYNGEE. The CDR3 spells CASSVGPSGGGYEQFF. The CDR3 DNA is TGTGCCAGCAGCGTAGGTCCCAGCGGGGGAGGATATGAGCAGTTCTTC.